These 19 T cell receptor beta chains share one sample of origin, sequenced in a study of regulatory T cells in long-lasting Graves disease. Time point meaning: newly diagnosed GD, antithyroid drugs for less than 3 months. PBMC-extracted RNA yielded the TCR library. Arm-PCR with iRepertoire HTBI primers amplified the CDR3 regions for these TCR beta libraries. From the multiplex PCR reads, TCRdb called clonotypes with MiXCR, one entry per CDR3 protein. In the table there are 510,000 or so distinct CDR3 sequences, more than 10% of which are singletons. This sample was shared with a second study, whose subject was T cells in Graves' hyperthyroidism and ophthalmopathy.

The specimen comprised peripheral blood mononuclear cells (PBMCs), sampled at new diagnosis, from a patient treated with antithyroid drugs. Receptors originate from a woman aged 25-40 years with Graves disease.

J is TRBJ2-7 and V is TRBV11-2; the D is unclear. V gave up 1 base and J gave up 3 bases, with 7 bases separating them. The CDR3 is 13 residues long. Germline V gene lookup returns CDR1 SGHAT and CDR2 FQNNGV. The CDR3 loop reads CASSLVQIYEQYF. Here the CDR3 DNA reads TGTGCCAGCAGCTTAGTACAGATCTACGAGCAGTACTTC.

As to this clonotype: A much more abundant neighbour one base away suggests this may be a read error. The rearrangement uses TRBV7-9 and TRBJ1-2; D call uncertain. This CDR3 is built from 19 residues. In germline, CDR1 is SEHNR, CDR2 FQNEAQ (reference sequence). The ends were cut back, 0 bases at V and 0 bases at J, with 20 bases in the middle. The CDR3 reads CASSLAHVSFHGANYGYTF. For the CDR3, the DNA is TGTGCCAGCAGCTTAGCCCACGTTAGCTTTCACGGGGCTAACTATGGCTACACCTTC.

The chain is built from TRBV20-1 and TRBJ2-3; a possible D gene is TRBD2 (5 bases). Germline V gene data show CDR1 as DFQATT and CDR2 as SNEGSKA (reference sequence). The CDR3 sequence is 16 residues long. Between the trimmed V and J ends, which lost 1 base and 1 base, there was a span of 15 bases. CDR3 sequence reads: CSARASGGGRTDTQYF. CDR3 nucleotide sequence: TGCAGTGCTAGAGCCTCCGGCGGAGGACGCACAGATACGCAGTATTTT.

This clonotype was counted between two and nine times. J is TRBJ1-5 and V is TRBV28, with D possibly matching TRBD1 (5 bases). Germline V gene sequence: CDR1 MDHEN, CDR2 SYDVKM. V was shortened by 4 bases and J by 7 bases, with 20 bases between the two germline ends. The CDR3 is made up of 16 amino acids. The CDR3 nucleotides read TGTGCCAGCAGTTCCCTTGGGGAGGGGAGATGGCAGCCCCAGCATTTT. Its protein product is CASSSLGEGRWQPQHF. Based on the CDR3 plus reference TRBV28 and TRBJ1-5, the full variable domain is DVKVTQSSRYLVKRTGEKVFLECVQDMDHENMFWYRQDPGLGLRLIYFSYDVKMKEKGDIPEGYSVSREKKERFSLILESASTNQTSMYLCASSSLGEGRWQPQHFGDGTRLSIL.

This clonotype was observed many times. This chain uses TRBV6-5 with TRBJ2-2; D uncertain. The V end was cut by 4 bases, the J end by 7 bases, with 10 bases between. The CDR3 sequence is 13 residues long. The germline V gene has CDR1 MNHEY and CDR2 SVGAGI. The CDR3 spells CASSLSGHGELFF. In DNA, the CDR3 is TGTGCCAGCAGTTTGTCGGGCCACGGGGAGCTGTTTTTT.

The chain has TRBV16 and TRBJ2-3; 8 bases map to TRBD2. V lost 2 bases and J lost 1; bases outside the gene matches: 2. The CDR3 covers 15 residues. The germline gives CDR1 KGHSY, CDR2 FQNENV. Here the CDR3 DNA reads TGTGCCAGCAGCCAACAAGCGGGAGGCACAGATACGCAGTATTTT. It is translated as CASSQQAGGTDTQYF.

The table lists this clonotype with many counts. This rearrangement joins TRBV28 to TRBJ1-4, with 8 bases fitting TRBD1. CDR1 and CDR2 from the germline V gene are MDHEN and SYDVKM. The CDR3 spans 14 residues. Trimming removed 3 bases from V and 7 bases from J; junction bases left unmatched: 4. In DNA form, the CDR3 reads TGTGCCAGCAGTTTTCAGGGGGCTGGTGAAAAACTGTTTTTT. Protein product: CASSFQGAGEKLFF.

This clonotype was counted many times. Here the CDR3 DNA reads TGTGCCAGCAGTGCCCCCGGGACAGGGAACTATGGCTACACCTTC. Protein sequence: CASSAPGTGNYGYTF. The chain is built from TRBV28 and TRBJ1-2; the match to TRBD1 covers 9 bases. With 5 bases clipped from V and 2 bases from J, the junction kept 6 bases outside the gene matches. The CDR3 length is 15 residues. Germline V gene sequence: CDR1 MDHEN, CDR2 SYDVKM.

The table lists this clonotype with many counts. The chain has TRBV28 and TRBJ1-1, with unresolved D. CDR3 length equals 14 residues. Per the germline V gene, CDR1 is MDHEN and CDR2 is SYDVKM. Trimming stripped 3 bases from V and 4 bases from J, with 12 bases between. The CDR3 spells CASSLVRRFTEAFF. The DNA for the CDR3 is TGTGCCAGCAGTTTGGTACGGCGTTTCACTGAAGCTTTCTTT.

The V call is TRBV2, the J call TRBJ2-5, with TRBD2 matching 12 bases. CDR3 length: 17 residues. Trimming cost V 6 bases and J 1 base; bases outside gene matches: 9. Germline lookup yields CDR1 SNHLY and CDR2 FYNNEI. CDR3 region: CASRTSGSSSGQETQYF. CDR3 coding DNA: TGTGCCAGCAGGACTAGCGGGAGTAGTAGCGGCCAAGAGACCCAGTACTTC. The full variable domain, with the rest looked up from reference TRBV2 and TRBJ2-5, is EPEVTQTPSHQVTQMGQEVILRCVPISNHLYFYWYRQILGQKVEFLVSFYNNEISEKSEIFDDQFSVERPDGSNFTLKIRSTKLEDSAMYFCASRTSGSSSGQETQYFGPGTRLLVL.

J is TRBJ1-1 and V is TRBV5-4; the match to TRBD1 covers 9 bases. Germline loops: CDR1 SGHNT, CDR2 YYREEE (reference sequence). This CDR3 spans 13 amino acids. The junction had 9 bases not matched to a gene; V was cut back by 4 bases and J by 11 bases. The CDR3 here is CASSQGTGSMAFF. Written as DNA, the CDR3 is TGTGCCAGCAGCCAAGGGACAGGGAGTATGGCTTTCTTT.

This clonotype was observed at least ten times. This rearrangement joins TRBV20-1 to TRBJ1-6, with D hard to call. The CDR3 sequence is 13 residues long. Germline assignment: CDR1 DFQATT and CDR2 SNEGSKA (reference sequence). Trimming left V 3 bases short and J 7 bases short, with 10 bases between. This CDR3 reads CSASRDLNSPLHF. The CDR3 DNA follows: TGCAGTGCTAGCCGGGATCTGAATTCACCCCTCCACTTT.

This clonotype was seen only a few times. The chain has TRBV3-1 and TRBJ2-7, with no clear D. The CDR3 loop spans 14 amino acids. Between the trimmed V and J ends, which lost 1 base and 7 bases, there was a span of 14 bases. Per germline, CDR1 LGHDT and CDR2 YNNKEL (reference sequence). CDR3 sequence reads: CASSQAASIGEQYF. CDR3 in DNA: TGTGCCAGCAGCCAAGCCGCGTCTATCGGGGAGCAGTACTTC.

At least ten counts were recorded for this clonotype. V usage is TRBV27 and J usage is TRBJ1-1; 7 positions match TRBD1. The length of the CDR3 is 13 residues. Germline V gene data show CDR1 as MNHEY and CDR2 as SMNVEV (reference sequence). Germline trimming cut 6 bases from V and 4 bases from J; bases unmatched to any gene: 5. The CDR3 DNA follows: TGTGCCAGCAGACGCGACAGGGTCACTGAAGCTTTCTTT. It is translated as CASRRDRVTEAFF.

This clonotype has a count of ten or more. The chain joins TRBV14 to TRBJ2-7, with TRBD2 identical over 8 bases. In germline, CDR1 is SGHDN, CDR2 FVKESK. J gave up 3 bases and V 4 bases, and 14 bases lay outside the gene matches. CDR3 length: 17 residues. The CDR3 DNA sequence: TGTGCCAGCAGCCCACTTCTCCCAACTAGCGGAAACTACGAGCAGTACTTC. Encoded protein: CASSPLLPTSGNYEQYF.

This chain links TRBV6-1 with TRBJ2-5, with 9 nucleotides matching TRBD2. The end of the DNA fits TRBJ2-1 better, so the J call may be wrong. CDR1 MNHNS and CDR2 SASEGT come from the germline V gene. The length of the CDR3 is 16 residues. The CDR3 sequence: CASSPEGSGSYNEQFF. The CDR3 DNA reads TGTGCCAGCAGTCCAGAGGGTAGCGGGAGCTACAATGAGCAGTTCTTC.

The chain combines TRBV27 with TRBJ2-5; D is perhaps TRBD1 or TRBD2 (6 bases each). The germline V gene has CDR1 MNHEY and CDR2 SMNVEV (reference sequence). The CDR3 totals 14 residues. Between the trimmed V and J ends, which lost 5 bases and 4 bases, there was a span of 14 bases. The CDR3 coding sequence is TGTGCCAGCAGTAGGGGGACTGTCCGAGAGACCCAGTACTTC. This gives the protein CASSRGTVRETQYF.

In nucleotides, the CDR3 is TGTGCCAGCAGCCGGCCCGGGAACATTCAGTACTTC. Amino acid sequence: CASSRPGNIQYF. The chain is built from TRBV6-1 and TRBJ2-4; D is unclear. Trimming left V 6 bases short and J 7 bases short, with 10 bases between. The CDR3 consists of 12 residues. Germline values: CDR1 MNHNS, CDR2 SASEGT.

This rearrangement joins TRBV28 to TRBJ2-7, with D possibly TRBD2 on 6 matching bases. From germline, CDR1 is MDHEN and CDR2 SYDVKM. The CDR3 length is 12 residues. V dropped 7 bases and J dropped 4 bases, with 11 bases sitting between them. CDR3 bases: TGTGCCAGCAATTCTGGGGGGTACGAGCAGTACTTC. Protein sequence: CASNSGGYEQYF.